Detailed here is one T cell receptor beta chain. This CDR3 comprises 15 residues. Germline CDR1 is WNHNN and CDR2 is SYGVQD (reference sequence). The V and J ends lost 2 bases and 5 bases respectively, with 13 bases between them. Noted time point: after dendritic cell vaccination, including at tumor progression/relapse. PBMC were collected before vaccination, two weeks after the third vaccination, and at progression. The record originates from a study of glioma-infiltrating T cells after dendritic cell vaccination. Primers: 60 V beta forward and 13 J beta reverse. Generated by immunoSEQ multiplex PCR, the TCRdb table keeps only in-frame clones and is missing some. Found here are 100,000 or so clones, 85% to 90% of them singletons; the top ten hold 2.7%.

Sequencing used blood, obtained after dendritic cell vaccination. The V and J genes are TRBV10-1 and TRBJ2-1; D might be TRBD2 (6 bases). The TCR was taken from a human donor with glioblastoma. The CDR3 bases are TGCGCCAGCAGTGAGCCGGGACTTAAAAACAATGAGCAGTTCTTC. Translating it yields CASSEPGLKNNEQFF.